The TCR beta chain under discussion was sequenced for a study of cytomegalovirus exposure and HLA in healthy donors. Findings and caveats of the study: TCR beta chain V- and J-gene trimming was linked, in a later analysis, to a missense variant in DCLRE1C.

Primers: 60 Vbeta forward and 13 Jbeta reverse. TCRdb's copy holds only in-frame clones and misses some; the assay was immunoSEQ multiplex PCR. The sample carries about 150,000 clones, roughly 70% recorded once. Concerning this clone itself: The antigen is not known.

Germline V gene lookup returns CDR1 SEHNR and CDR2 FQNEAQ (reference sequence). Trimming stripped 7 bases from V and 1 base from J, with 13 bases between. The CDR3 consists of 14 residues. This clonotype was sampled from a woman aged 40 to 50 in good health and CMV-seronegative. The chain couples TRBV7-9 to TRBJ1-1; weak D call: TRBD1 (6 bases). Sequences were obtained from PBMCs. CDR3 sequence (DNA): TGTGCCAGCACCAGGGGTTTATCGAACACTGAAGCTTTCTTT. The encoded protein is CASTRGLSNTEAFF.